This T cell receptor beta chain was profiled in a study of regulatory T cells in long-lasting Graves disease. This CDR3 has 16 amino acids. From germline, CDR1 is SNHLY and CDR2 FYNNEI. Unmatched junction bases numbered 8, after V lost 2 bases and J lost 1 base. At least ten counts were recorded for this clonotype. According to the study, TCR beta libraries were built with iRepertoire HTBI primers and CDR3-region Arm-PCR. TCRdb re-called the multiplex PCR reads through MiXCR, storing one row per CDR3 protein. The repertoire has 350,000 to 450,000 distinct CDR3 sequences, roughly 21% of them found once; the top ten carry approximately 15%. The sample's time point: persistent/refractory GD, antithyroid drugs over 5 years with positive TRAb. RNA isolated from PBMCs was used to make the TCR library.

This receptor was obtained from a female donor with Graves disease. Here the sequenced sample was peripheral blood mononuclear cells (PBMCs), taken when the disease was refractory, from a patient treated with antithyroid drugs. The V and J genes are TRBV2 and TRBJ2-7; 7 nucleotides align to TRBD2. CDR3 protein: CASSEWAAGASYEQYF. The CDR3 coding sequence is TGTGCCAGCAGTGAATGGGCGGCGGGAGCTTCCTACGAGCAGTACTTC.